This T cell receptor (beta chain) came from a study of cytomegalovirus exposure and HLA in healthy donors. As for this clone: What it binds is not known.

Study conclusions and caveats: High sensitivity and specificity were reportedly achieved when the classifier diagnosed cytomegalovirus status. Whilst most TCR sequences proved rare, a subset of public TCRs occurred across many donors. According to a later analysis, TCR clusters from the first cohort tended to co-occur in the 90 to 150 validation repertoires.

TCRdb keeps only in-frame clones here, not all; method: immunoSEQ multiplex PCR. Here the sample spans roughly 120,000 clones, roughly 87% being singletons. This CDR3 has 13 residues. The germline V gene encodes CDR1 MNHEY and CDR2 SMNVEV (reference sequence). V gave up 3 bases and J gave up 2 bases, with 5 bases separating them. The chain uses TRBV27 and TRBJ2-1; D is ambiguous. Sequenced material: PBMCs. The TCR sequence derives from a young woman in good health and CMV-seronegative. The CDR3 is CASSLGAYNEQFF. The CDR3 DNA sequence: TGTGCCAGCAGTTTGGGCGCCTACAATGAGCAGTTCTTC.